This T cell receptor (beta chain) was sequenced in a study of T cell changes during pregnancy in multiple sclerosis. This clone has only a few counts. Here immunoSEQ multiplex PCR was the method, and the copy in TCRdb shows in-frame clones only, minus some. The sample has 65,000 to 85,000 clones; over 85% are singletons. Source: CD4+ T cells from peripheral blood mononuclear cells, taken after pregnancy. The clonotype originates from a female donor with multiple sclerosis, enrolled in a pregnancy study.

In nucleotides, the CDR3 is TGTGCCAGCAGCGGAGGTAACTATGGCTACACCTTC. Protein product: CASSGGNYGYTF. The chain links TRBV2 to TRBJ1-2; D gene ambiguous. The length of the CDR3 is 12 residues. The germline CDR1 and CDR2 sequences are SNHLY and FYNNEI. Between the trimmed V and J ends, which lost 6 bases and 1 base, there was a span of 6 bases.